This T cell receptor (beta chain) comes out of a study of blood T cell repertoires in COVID-19. Sequencing used immunoSEQ multiplex PCR; TCRdb keeps in-frame clones, though not all of them. The data show some 54,000 clones, 81% seen once. Material for sequencing was peripheral blood. The sequence derives from an elderly woman with COVID-19, enrolled during active disease.

DNA of the CDR3: TGTGCCAGCAGAGCCGGGCGGACAGAGGGCACTGAAGCTTTCTTT. Translating it yields CASRAGRTEGTEAFF. V is TRBV27 and J is TRBJ1-1; D might be TRBD1 (6 bases). With 6 bases removed from V and 4 bases from J, the gap between germline ends came to 18 bases. The germline CDR1 and CDR2 sequences are MNHEY and SMNVEV (reference sequence). The CDR3 is 15 amino acids.